This T cell receptor (beta chain) was retrieved from a study of CD8+CD57+ T cells in acquired aplastic anemia. Details on this clonotype: Its specificity is unknown.

Patients sequenced had flow cytometry evidence of CD8+CD57+ cell expansion. Findings of the study overall: Patients and controls shared 25 to 30 CD8+ CDR3 sequences.

Germline CDR1 and CDR2: SGHAT and FQNNGV. The J segment lost 1 base and the V segment lost 0 bases, leaving 5 bases of the junction unmatched. This CDR3 has 16 amino acids. TCR beta VDJ combinations and CDR3 sequences were profiled from genomic DNA. TCRdb re-called the reads with MiXCR, one entry per CDR3 protein. This table has about 98,000 distinct CDR3 sequences, roughly two thirds appearing once. This chain links TRBV11-2 with TRBJ2-7; 8 bases agree with TRBD2. The specimen sequenced was sorted CD4+, CD8+, or CD8+CD57+ T cells (not recorded which) from PBMCs. The clonotype comes from a human donor with aplastic anemia. This chain's CDR3 is CASSLDGSGISYEQYF. CDR3 bases: TGTGCCAGCAGCTTAGACGGTAGCGGGATTTCCTACGAGCAGTACTTC. Filled out from reference TRBV11-2 and TRBJ2-7, the complete variable domain reads EAGVAQSPRYKIIEKRQSVAFWCNPISGHATLYWYQQILGQGPKLLIQFQNNGVVDDSQLPKDRFSAERLKGVDSTLKIQPAKLEDSAVYLCASSLDGSGISYEQYFGPGTRLTVT.